The following is a T cell receptor beta chain sequence with its context. The table came from immunoSEQ multiplex PCR; TCRdb's copy has only in-frame clones and leaves some out. The sample yields about 400,000 clones, 87% seen once. These data are taken from a study of blood T cell repertoires in COVID-19. Study details: T cells, B-cell-depleted T cells, or PBMCs supplied cDNA or gDNA.

CDR3 size: 14 residues. V was clipped by 4 bases and J by 3 bases, with 13 bases between them. Germline V CDR1 and CDR2: LGHDT, YNNKEL (reference sequence). The receptor's source is a man aged 35 to 55 in a cohort exposed to, infected with or recovered from COVID-19 (not recorded which). Material for sequencing was PBMCs or T cells enriched from blood (not recorded which). This rearrangement joins TRBV3-1 (or the pseudogene TRBV3-2) to TRBJ2-7; possible D gene TRBD1, 6 bases. CDR3 protein: CASSRGQINYEQYF. The CDR3 DNA sequence: TGTGCCAGCAGCCGAGGACAGATCAACTACGAGCAGTACTTC.